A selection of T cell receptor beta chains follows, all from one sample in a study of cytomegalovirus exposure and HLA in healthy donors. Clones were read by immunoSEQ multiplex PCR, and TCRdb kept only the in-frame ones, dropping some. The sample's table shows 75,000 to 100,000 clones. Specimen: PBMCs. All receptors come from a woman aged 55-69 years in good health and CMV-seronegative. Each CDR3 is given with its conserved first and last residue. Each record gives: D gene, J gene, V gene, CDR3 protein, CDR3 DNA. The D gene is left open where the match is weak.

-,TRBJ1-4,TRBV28,CASRRAGAHNEKLFF,TGTGCCAGCAGGCGGGCAGGGGCCCATAATGAAAAACTGTTTTTT
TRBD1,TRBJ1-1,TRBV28,CASSPSDRGPRKAFF,TGTGCCAGCAGCCCATCGGACAGGGGGCCTAGGAAAGCTTTCTTT
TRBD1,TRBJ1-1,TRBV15,CATKDRERTEAFF,TGTGCCACCAAGGACAGGGAGAGGACTGAAGCTTTCTTT
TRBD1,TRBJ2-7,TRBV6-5,CASSYFRDRVEQYF,TGTGCCAGCAGTTACTTCCGGGACAGGGTTGAGCAGTACTTC
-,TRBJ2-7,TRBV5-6,CASSFLGRQGYEQYF,TGTGCCAGCAGCTTCCTAGGGCGGCAGGGCTACGAGCAGTACTTC
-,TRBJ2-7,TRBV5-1,CASSLTGEMGYEQYF,TGCGCCAGCAGCTTGACCGGAGAGATGGGCTACGAGCAGTACTTC
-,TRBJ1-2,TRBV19,CASVDRPNYGYTF,TGTGCCAGCGTGGACAGACCTAACTATGGCTACACCTTC
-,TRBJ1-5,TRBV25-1,CASSEIQANQPQHF,TGTGCCAGCAGTGAAATACAGGCCAATCAGCCCCAGCATTTT
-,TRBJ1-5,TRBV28,CASSPQGISNQPQHF,TGTGCCAGCAGCCCACAGGGAATTAGCAATCAGCCCCAGCATTTT
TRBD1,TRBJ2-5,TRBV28,CASTMGQLQETQYF,TGTGCCAGCACCATGGGACAGCTACAAGAGACCCAGTACTTC
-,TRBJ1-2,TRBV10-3,CASRGGLGYGYTF,TGTGCCTCCCGGGGGGGACTCGGTTATGGCTACACCTTC
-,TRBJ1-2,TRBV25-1,CASSGQGLSYGYTF,TGTGCCAGCAGTGGGCAGGGCCTGTCCTATGGCTACACCTTC
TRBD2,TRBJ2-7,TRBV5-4,CASSLDGPSGRAYEQYF,TGTGCCAGCAGCTTGGACGGTCCTAGCGGGAGGGCCTACGAGCAGTACTTC
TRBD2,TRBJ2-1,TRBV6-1,CASSDSGSYNEQFF,TGTGCCAGCAGTGATAGCGGGAGCTACAATGAGCAGTTCTTC
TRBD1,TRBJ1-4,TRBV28,CASSLGNGQGGWKLFF,TGTGCCAGCAGTTTAGGGAATGGACAGGGAGGATGGAAACTGTTTTTT
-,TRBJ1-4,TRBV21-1,CASRPQGENEKLFF,TGTGCCAGCAGACCACAGGGTGAGAATGAAAAACTGTTTTTT
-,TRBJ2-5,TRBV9,CASSVPSHSGTQYF,TGTGCCAGCAGCGTACCCAGTCACTCGGGGACCCAGTACTTC
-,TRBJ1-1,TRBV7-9,CASSLLAGNTEAFF,TGTGCCAGCAGCTTATTAGCGGGGAACACTGAAGCTTTCTTT
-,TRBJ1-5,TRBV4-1,CASSQDRGDQPQHF,TGCGCCAGCAGCCAAGATCGGGGGGATCAGCCCCAGCATTTT
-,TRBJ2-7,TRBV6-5,CATRLRYHGPYEQYF,TGTGCCACCCGACTAAGGTACCATGGGCCCTACGAGCAGTACTTC
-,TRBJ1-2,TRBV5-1,CASSLDSYGYTF,TGCGCCAGCAGCTTGGACAGCTATGGCTACACCTTC
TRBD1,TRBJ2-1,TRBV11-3,CASSPGGTGGNEQFF,TGTGCCAGCAGCCCGGGGGGGACAGGGGGCAATGAGCAGTTCTTC
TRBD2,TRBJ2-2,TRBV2,CASTGGRAINTGELFF,TGTGCCAGCACGGGGGGTCGGGCCATTAACACCGGGGAGCTGTTTTTT
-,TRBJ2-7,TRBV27,CASRQTGRYEQYF,TGTGCCAGCAGACAGACAGGGAGGTACGAGCAGTACTTC
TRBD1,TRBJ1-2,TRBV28,CASSRGQGDGYTF,TGTGCCAGCAGTAGAGGACAGGGGGACGGCTACACCTTC
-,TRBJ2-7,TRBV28,CASSYRLTGAHYEQYF,TGTGCCAGCAGTTATCGACTGACTGGGGCCCACTACGAGCAGTACTTC
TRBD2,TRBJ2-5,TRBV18,CASSPLLREGRETQYF,TGTGCCAGCTCACCACTTCTCCGGGAGGGAAGAGAGACCCAGTACTTC
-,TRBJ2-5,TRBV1,CTSSRSTRGGETQYF,TGCACCAGCAGCCGATCGACTCGCGGGGGGGAGACCCAGTACTTC
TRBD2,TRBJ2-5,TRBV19,CASSYRLAGMFGETQYF,TGTGCCAGTAGTTATAGACTAGCGGGAATGTTTGGAGAGACCCAGTACTTC
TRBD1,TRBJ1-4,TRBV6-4,CTSSGGQEGVTNEKLFF,TGTACCAGCAGTGGAGGACAGGAGGGGGTAACTAATGAAAAACTGTTTTTT
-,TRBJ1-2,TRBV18,CASSPQDYGYTF,TGTGCCAGCTCACCCCAGGACTATGGCTACACCTTC
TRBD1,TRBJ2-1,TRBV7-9,CASSLGSGQGINEQFF,TGTGCCAGCAGCTTAGGATCGGGACAGGGGATCAATGAGCAGTTCTTC
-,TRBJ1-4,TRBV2,CASSEARSLLFF,TGTGCCAGCAGTGAAGCCAGGTCACTCCTGTTTTTT
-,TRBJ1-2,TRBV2,CASINQGAGYGYTF,TGTGCCAGCATTAATCAAGGGGCCGGCTATGGCTACACCTTC
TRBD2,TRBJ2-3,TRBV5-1,CASSLGSGHPTDTQYF,TGCGCCAGCAGCTTGGGTAGCGGGCATCCCACAGATACGCAGTATTTT
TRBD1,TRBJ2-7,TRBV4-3,CASSQDARDRATYEQYF,TGCGCCAGCAGCCAAGACGCCCGGGACAGGGCAACCTACGAGCAGTACTTC
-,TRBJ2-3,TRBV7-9,CASSPSSPDTQYF,TGTGCCAGCAGCCCGAGTTCTCCAGATACGCAGTATTTT
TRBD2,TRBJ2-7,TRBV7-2,CASSESGSSYEQYF,TGTGCCAGCAGCGAAAGCGGGAGCTCCTACGAGCAGTACTTC
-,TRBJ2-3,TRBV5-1,CASSLAAGITDTQYF,TGCGCCAGCAGCTTGGCCGCGGGCATAACAGATACGCAGTATTTT
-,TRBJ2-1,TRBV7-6,CASSPQRDNTYNEQFF,TGTGCCAGCAGCCCCCAGCGGGACAACACTTACAATGAGCAGTTCTTC
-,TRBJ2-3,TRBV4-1,CASSAGPQSTDTQYF,TGCGCCAGCAGCGCGGGCCCACAGAGCACAGATACGCAGTATTTT
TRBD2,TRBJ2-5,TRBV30,CAWSVLAGDRETQYF,TGTGCCTGGAGTGTCTTAGCGGGAGACCGTGAGACCCAGTACTTC
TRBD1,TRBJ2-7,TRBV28,CASSAGQGWDEQYF,TGTGCCAGCAGCGCGGGACAGGGGTGGGACGAGCAGTACTTC
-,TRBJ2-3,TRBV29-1,CSVARGMGTDTQYF,TGCAGCGTTGCCAGGGGCATGGGCACAGATACGCAGTATTTT
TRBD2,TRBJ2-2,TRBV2,CASRAGVSGELFF,TGTGCCTCGCGAGCGGGAGTATCCGGGGAGCTGTTTTTT
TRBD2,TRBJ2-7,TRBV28,CASSTIGWATSSGYEQYF,TGTGCCAGCAGCACAATTGGGTGGGCGACTAGCTCGGGTTACGAGCAGTACTTC
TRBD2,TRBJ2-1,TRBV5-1,CASSLAAGGGEQFF,TGCGCCAGCAGCTTGGCGGCGGGAGGGGGGGAGCAGTTCTTC
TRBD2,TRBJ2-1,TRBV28,CASSFHREGGEQFF,TGTGCCAGCAGTTTCCACCGGGAGGGTGGAGAGCAGTTCTTC
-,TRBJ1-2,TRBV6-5,CASRTTANYGYTF,TGTGCCAGCCGGACAACAGCTAACTATGGCTACACCTTC
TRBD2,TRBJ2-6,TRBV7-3,CASSGPGGSGANVLTF,TGTGCCAGCAGTGGGCCGGGAGGTTCTGGGGCCAACGTCCTGACTTTC
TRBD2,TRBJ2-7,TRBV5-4,CASSPGLETEQYF,TGTGCCAGCAGCCCGGGACTAGAGACGGAGCAGTACTTC
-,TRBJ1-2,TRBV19,CASSIPGNYGYTF,TGTGCCAGTAGTATCCCGGGTAACTATGGCTACACCTTC
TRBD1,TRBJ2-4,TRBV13,CASSLRQGPIAKNIQYF,TGTGCCAGCAGCTTACGACAGGGGCCCATAGCCAAAAACATTCAGTACTTC
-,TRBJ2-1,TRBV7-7,CASSGGGSKDEQFF,TGTGCTAGCAGTGGGGGCGGGAGTAAGGATGAGCAGTTCTTC